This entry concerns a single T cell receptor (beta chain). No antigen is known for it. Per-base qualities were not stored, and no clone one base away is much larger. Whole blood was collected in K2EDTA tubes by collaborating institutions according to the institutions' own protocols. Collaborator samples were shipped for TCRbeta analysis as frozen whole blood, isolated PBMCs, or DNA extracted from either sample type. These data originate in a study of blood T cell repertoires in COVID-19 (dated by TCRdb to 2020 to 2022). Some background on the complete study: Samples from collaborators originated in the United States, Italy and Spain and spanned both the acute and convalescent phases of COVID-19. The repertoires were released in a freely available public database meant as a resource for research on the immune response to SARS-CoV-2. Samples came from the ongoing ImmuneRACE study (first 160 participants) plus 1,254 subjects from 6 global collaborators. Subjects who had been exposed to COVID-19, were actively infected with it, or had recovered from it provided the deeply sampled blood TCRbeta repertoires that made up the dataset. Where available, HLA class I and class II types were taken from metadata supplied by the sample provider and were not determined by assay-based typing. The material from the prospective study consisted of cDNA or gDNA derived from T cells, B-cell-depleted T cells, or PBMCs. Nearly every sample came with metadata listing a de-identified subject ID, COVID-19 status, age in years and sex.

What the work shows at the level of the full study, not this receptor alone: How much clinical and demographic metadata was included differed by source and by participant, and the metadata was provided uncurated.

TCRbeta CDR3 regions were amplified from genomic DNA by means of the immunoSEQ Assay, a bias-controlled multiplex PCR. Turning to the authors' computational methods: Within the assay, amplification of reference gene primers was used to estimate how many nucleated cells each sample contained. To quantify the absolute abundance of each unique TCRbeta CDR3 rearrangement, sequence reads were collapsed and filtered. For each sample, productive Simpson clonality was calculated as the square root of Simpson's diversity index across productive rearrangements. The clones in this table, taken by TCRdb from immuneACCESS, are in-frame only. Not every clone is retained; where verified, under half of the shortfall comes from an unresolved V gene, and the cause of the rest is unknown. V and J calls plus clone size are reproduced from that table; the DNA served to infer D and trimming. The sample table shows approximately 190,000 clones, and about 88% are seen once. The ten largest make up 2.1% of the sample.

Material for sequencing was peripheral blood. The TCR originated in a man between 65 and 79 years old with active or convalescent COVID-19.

The DNA sequence reads TGTGCCAGCAGGGGAGGGTCAGGACCGGGACTAGCGCGTTACGAGCAGTACTTC. It translates as CASRGGSGPGLARYEQYF. This chain is built from TRBV2 and TRBJ2-7, and TRBD2 aligns with 10 junction nucleotides. Trimming takes 6 bases off V and 4 bases off J; junction bases not matched to a gene: 18. Based on the germline V gene, the CDR1 and CDR2 sequences are SNHLY and FYNNEI. Its CDR3 holds 18 amino acids, cysteine through phenylalanine. The kept DNA is CDR3 alone, 54 bases in frame from the first base.